This T cell receptor beta chain was identified during a study of T cell responses to AZD1222 COVID-19 vaccine. Trimming removed 4 bases from V and 6 bases from J, with 14 bases in between. The germline gives CDR1 SGHRS, CDR2 YFSETQ. CDR3 length: 15 residues. Profiling relied on immunoSEQ multiplex PCR, and the TCRdb table lists in-frame clones only, not all of them. The repertoire holds 150,000 to 200,000 clones, with less than 95% as singletons. This clone was seen just once. The sequencing used peripheral blood, collected 28 days after the second AZD1222 dose. This clonotype was obtained from an adult who received the AZD1222 COVID-19 vaccine. The chain links TRBV5-1 to TRBJ1-6; D is possibly TRBD1 (6 bases). DNA of the CDR3: TGCGCCAGCAGCCTACAGGGAATCGGTAATTCACCCCTCCACTTT. This codes for CASSLQGIGNSPLHF. Drawing the rest from reference TRBV5-1 and TRBJ1-6, the complete variable domain is KAGVTQTPRYLIKTRGQQVTLSCSPISGHRSVSWYQQTPGQGLQFLFEYFSETQRNKGNFPGRFSGRQFSNSRSEMNVSTLELGDSALYLCASSLQGIGNSPLHFGNGTRLTVT.